The clone carrying this TCR beta chain was detected only a few times. The data derive from a study of T cell changes during pregnancy in multiple sclerosis. CDR1 LNHDA and CDR2 SQIVND come from the germline V gene (reference sequence). J lost 3 bases, V lost 7 bases, and 12 bases had no gene match. The CDR3 runs to 15 residues. The assay was immunoSEQ multiplex PCR, and TCRdb's table has in-frame clones only and misses some. Among approximately 61,000 clones listed, approximately 89% were seen once. This sequence was found in a female donor in good health, enrolled as a control in a pregnancy study. The chain joins TRBV19 to TRBJ2-7, with 7 bases matching TRBD1. Sequenced material: peripheral blood, taken after pregnancy. DNA of the CDR3: TGTGCCAGTACCCTGGACGGGACAGTACGCTACGAGCAGTACTTC. It is translated as CASTLDGTVRYEQYF.